This paragraph reports one T cell receptor (beta chain). Its antigen remains unknown. Use of 60 Vbeta and 13 Jbeta primers characterized the PCR. Generated by immunoSEQ multiplex PCR, the TCRdb table keeps only in-frame clones and is missing some. This table has about 140,000 clones, 80% appearing once. This record comes from a study of cytomegalovirus exposure and HLA in healthy donors. The study, taken as a whole, reports: Generally TCR sequences proved uncommon, though certain public TCRs appeared in numerous donors. The study put 150 to 200 TCR beta chains on its list as cytomegalovirus-associated.

The CDR3 totals 11 residues. Germline V gives CDR1 SGHTA, CDR2 FQGNSA. V dropped 6 bases and J dropped 14 bases, with 13 bases sitting between them. Sequencing was done on a sample of PBMCs. V gene TRBV7-2 combines with J gene TRBJ2-2; D remains ambiguous. The clonotype originates from a male donor in good health and CMV-seropositive. CDR3 loop: CASSPRSFLFF. Written as DNA, the CDR3 is TGTGCCAGCAGTCCCCGTAGTTTTCTGTTTTTT.